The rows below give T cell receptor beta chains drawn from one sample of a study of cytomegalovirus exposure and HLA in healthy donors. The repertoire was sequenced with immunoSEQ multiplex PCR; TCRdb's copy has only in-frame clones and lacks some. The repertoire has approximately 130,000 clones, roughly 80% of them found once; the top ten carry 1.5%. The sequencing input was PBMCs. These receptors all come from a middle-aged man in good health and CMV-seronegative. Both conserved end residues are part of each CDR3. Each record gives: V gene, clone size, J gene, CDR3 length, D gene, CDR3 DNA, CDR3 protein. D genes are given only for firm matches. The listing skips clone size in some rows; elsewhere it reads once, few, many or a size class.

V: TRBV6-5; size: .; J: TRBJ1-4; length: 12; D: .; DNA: TGTGCCAGCAGTTCGCCGGGAGAAAAACTGTTTTTT; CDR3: CASSSPGEKLFF
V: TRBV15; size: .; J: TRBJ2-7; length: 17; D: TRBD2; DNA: TGTGCCACCACCGTCGAAGTCAGCGCGGGAGATCTATACGAGCAGTACTTC; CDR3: CATTVEVSAGDLYEQYF
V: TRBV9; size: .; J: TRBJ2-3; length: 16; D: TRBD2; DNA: TGTGCCAGCAGCCCCCGCAGCGGGAGTGTAACAGATACGCAGTATTTT; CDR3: CASSPRSGSVTDTQYF
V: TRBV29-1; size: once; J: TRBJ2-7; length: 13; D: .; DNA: TGCAGCGTTGAATTTTCAGGGGCCGACGAGCAGTACTTC; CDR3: CSVEFSGADEQYF
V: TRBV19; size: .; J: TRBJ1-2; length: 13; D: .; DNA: TGTGCCAGTATGGAGACGGTCAACTATGGCTACACCTTC; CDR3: CASMETVNYGYTF
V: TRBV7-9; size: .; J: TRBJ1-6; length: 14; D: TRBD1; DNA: TGTGCCAGCAGCCCCGACAGGGGCAATTCACCCCTCCACTTT; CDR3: CASSPDRGNSPLHF
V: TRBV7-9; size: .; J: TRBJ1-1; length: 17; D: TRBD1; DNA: TGTGCCAGCAGCTCGCGGGACAGGGGGCGATTGAACACTGAAGCTTTCTTT; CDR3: CASSSRDRGRLNTEAFF
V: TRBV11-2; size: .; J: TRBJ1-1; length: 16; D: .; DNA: TGTGCCAGCAGCTTAACTTCGGGTCACAAGAACACTGAAGCTTTCTTT; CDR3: CASSLTSGHKNTEAFF
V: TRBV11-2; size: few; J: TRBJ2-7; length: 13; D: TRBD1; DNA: TGTGCCAGCAGTCGGGACAGGGGTCTCGAGCAGTACTTC; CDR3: CASSRDRGLEQYF
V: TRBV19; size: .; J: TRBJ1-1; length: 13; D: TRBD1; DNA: TGTGCCAGTAGGGGACAGTTGAACACTGAAGCTTTCTTT; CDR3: CASRGQLNTEAFF
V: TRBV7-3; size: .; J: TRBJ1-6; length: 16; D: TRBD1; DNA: TGTGCCAGCAGCTTAGCCGGGACAGGCTATAATTCACCCCTCCACTTT; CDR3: CASSLAGTGYNSPLHF
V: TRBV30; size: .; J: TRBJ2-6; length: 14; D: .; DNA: TGTGCCTACCAGGGGGGCTCTGGGGCCAACGTCCTGACTTTC; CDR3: CAYQGGSGANVLTF
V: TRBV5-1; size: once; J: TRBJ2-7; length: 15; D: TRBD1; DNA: TGCGCCAGCAGCGGCCAGACAGGGAACTCCTACGAGCAGTACTTC; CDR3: CASSGQTGNSYEQYF
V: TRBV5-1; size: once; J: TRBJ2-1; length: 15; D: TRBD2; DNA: TGCGCCAGCAGCCCCGTAGCGGGAGAGTACAATGAGCAGTTCTTC; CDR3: CASSPVAGEYNEQFF
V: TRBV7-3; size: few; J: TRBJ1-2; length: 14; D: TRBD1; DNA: TGTGCCAGCAGCTTAACAAGGGACAGCAATGGCTACACCTTC; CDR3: CASSLTRDSNGYTF
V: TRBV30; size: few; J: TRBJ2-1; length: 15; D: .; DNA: TGTGCCTGGAGATCTAGCCAGAGCTCCTACAATGAGCAGTTCTTC; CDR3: CAWRSSQSSYNEQFF
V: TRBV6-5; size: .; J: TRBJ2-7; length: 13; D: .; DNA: TGTGCCAGCAGTTACGGACTACACTACGAGCAGTACTTC; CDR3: CASSYGLHYEQYF
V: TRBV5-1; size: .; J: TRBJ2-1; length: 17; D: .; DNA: TGCGCCAGCAGCGACCATTCGGGGGGCCTCCTAGGCAATGAGCAGTTCTTC; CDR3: CASSDHSGGLLGNEQFF
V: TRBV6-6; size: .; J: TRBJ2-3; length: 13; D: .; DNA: TGTGCCAGCAAAAAGACTAGCACAGATACGCAGTATTTT; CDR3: CASKKTSTDTQYF
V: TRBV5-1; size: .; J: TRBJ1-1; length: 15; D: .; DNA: TGCGCCAGCAGCTTGGTGGCAGCGGGAAACACTGAAGCTTTCTTT; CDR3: CASSLVAAGNTEAFF
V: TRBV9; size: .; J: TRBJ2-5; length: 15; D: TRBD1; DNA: TGTGCCAGCAGCGTAGGGGACAGCCTCAGCACGACCCAGTACTTC; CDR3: CASSVGDSLSTTQYF
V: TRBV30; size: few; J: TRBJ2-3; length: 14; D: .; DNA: TGTGCCTGGAGTGAGTTAGCGGGCACAGATACGCAGTATTTT; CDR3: CAWSELAGTDTQYF
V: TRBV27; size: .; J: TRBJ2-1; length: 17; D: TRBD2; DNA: TGTGCCAGCAGTTTATGGGCTAGCGGGGGGACCTACAATGAGCAGTTCTTC; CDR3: CASSLWASGGTYNEQFF
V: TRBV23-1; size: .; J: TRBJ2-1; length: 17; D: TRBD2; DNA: TGCGCCAGCAGTCGATTGGGACTAGCGGGCTCCTACAATGAGCAGTTCTTC; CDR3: CASSRLGLAGSYNEQFF
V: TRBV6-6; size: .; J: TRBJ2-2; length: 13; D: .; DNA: TGTGCCAGCAGTAACGGTGAGGCCGGGGAGCTGTTTTTT; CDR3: CASSNGEAGELFF
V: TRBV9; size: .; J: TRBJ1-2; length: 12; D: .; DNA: TGTGCCAGCAGCGCCTCCGGTTCGGGCTACACCTTC; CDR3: CASSASGSGYTF
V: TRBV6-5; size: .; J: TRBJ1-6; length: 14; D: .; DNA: TGTGCCAGCACCTCTGTGGAGGGAGCCTCACCCCTCCACTTT; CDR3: CASTSVEGASPLHF
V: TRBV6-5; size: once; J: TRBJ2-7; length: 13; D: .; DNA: TGTGCCAGCAGTACCCAGGGGAGCTACGAGCAGTACTTC; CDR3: CASSTQGSYEQYF
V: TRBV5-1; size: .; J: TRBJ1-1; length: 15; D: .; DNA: TGCGCCAGCAGCTGGGGGGGGGCGGTGAACACTGAAGCTTTCTTT; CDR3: CASSWGGAVNTEAFF
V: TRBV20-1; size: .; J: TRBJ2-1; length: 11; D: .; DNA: TGCAGTGCTAACCAGTCAGGGTTTCAGTTCTTC; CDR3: CSANQSGFQFF
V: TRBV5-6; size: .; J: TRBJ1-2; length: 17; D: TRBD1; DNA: TGTGCCAGCACCCGTGCTGTACCGGGACAGGGGTACTATGGCTACACCTTC; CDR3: CASTRAVPGQGYYGYTF
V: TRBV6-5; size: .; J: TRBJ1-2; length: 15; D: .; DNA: TGTGCCAGCAGTTACTCGTGGGGGCTGGACTATGGCTACACCTTC; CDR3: CASSYSWGLDYGYTF
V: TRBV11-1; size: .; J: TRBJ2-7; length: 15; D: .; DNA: TGTGCCAGCAGCCCCCGGACGGGGGATGCCTACGAGCAGTACTTC; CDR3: CASSPRTGDAYEQYF
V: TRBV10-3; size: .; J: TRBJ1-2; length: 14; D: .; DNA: TGTGCCATCAGTGGACTCCCCGAAGACTATGGCTACACCTTC; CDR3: CAISGLPEDYGYTF
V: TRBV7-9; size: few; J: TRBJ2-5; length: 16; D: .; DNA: TGTTCCAGCAGCTCCCCACCGGACAAGCCAGAAGAGACCCAGTACTTC; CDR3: CSSSSPPDKPEETQYF
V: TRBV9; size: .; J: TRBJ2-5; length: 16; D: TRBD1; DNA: TGTGCCAGCAGCACCTGGACAGGGGGCAACCAAGAGACCCAGTACTTC; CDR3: CASSTWTGGNQETQYF
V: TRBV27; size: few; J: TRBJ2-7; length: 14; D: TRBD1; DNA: TGTGCCAGCAGTTTAACGGGACAGGGGTACGAGCAGTACTTC; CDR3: CASSLTGQGYEQYF
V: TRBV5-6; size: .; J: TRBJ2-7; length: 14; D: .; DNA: TGTGCCAGCAGCTGGGCCGTCAGGGGGGACGAGCAGTACTTC; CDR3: CASSWAVRGDEQYF
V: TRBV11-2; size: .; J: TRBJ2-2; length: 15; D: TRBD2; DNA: TGTGCCAGCAGCTCTAGCGGATTTAACACCGGGGAGCTGTTTTTT; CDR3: CASSSSGFNTGELFF
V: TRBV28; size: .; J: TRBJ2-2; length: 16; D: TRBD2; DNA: TGTGCCAGCAGTTCTAGCGGGAGGGCCGACACCGGGGAGCTGTTTTTT; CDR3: CASSSSGRADTGELFF
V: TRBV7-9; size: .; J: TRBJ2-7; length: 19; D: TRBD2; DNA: TGTGCCAGCAGCTTAGGATTCCTAGCGGGAGGGCCCACTACTAGCGAGCAGTACTTC; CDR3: CASSLGFLAGGPTTSEQYF
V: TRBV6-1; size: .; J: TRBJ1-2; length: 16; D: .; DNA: TGTGCCAGCAGTGAACCCTTTGGAGTACGATTCTATGGCTACACCTTC; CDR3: CASSEPFGVRFYGYTF
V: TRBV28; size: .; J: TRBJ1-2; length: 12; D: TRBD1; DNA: TGTGCCAGCCGGACAGGGGGCTATGGCTACACCTTC; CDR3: CASRTGGYGYTF
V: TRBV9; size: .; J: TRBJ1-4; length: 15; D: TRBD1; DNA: TGTGCCAGCAGCGAGACAGGGGGTCGATCTGAAAAACTGTTTTTT; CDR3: CASSETGGRSEKLFF
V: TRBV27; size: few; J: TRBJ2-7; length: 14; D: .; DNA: TGTGCCAGCAGTCCCCGGGATTTTACCTACGAGCAGTACTTC; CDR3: CASSPRDFTYEQYF
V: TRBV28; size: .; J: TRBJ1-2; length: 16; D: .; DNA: TGTGCCAGCAGTATCCCCGGGGAGGGGGGCTTTCGGAGCTACACCTTC; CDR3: CASSIPGEGGFRSYTF
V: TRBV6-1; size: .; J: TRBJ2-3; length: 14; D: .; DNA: TGTGCCAGCATACTAGAGCCTAGCACAGATACGCAGTATTTT; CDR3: CASILEPSTDTQYF
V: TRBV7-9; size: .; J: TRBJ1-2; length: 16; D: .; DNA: TGTGCCAGCAGTTCCGACCCTTTTGGGGGCCCGAATGGCTACACCTTC; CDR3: CASSSDPFGGPNGYTF
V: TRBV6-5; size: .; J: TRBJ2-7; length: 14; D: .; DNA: TGTGCCAGCAGTACGATCGTCGGGGTATACGAACAGTACTTC; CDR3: CASSTIVGVYEQYF
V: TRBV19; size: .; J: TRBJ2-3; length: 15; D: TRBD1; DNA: TGTGCCAGTAGTATCAGGCAGGGGGCCAAAGATACGCAGTATTTT; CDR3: CASSIRQGAKDTQYF
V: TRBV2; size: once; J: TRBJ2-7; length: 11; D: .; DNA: TGTGCCAGCAGTGAACCAGGAGAGCAGTACTTC; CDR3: CASSEPGEQYF
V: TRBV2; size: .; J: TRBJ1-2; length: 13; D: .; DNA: TGTGCCAGCAGTGAGGGCCGAGTGTATGGCTACACCTTC; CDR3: CASSEGRVYGYTF
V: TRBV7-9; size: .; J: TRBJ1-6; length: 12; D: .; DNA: TGTTCCAGCAGCACAGAAGGTTCACCCCTCCACTTT; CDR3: CSSSTEGSPLHF
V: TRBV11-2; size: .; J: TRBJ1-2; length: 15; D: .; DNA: TGTGCCAGCAGCGGGGCTCGGGGGGCGATCTATGGCTACACCTTC; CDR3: CASSGARGAIYGYTF